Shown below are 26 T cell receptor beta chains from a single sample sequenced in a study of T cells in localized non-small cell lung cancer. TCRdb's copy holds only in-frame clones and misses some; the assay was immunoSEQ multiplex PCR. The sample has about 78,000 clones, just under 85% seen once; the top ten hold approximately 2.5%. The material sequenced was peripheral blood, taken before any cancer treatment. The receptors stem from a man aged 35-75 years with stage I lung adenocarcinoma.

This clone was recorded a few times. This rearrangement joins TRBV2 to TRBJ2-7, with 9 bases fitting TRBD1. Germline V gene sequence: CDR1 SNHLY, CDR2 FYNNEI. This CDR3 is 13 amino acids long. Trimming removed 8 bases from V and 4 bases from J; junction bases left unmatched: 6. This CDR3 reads CASGGQGSYEQYF. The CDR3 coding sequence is TGTGCCAGCGGGGGACAGGGATCATACGAGCAGTACTTC.

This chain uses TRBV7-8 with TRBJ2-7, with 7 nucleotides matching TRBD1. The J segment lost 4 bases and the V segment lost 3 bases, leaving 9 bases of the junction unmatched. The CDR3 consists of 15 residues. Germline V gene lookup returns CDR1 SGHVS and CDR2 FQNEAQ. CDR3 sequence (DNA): TGTGCCAGCAGCTTTCCGGCAGGGGGTAATTACGAGCAGTACTTC. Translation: CASSFPAGGNYEQYF.

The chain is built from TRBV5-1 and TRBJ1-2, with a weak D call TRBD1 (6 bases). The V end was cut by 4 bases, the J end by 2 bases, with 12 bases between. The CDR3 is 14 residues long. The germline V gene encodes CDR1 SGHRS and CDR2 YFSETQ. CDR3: CASSPGQRNYGYTF. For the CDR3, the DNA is TGCGCCAGCAGCCCCGGACAGCGGAACTATGGCTACACCTTC.

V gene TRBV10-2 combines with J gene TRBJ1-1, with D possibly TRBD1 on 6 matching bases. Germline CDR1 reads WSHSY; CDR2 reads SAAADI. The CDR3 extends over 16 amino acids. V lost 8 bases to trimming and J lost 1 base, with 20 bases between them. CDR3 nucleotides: TGCGCCAGCTTCGTTTCAGGGGCGGGGGAGAACACTGAAGCTTTCTTT. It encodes CASFVSGAGENTEAFF.

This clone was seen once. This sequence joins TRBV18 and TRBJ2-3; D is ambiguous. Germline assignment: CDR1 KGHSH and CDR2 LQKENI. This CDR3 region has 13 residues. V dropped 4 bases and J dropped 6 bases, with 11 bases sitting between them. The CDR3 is CASSQARSDTQYF. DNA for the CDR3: TGTGCCAGCTCACAGGCGCGCTCCGATACGCAGTATTTT.

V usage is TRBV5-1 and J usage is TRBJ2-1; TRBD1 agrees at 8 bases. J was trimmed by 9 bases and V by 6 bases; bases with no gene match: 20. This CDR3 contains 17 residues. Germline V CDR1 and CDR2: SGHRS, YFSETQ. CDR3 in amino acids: CASTTPRGQGSVGEQFF. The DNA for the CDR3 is TGCGCCAGCACCACTCCGAGAGGACAGGGATCTGTAGGTGAGCAGTTCTTC.

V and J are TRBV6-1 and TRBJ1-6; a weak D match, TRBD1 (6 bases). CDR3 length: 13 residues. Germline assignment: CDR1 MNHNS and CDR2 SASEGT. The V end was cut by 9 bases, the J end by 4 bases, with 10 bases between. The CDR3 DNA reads TGTGCCAGTAAAGGACAGTATAATTCACCCCTCCACTTT. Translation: CASKGQYNSPLHF.

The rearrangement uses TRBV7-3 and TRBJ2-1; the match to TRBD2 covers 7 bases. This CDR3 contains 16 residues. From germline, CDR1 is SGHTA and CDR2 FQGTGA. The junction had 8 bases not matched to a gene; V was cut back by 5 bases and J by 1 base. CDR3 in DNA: TGTGCCAGCAGCCTACTACCGGGGGGTTCCTACAATGAGCAGTTCTTC. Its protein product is CASSLLPGGSYNEQFF.

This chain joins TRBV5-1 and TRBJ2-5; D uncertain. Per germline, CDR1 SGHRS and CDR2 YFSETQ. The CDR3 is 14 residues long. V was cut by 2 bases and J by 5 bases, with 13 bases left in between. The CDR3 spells CASSFLGLEETQYF. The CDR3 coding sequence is TGCGCCAGCAGCTTTTTAGGGCTTGAGGAGACCCAGTACTTC.

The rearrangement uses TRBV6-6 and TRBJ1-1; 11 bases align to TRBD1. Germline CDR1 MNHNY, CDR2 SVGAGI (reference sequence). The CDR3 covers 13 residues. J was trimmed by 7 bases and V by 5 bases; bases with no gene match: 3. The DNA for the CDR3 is TGTGCCAGCAGTCCTGGGACAGGGGGTGAAGCTTTCTTT. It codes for CASSPGTGGEAFF.

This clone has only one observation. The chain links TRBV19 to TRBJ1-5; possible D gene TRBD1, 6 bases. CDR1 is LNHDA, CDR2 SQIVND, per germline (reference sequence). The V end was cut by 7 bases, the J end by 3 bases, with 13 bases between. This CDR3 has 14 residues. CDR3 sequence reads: CASTHQGNNQPQHF. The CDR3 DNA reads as TGTGCCAGTACCCACCAGGGGAACAATCAGCCCCAGCATTTT.

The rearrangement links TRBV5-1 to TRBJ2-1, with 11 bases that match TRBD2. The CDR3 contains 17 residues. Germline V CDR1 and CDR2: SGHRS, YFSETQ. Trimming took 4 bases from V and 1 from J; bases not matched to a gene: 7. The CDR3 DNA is TGCGCCAGCAGCCCTAGACTAGCGGGGATATCCTACAATGAGCAGTTCTTC. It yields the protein CASSPRLAGISYNEQFF.

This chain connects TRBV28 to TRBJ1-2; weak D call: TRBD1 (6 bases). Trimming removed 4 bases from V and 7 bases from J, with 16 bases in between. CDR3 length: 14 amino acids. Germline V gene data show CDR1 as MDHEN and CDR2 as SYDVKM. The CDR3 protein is CASSSPTGTVGYTF. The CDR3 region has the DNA TGTGCCAGCAGTTCCCCCACAGGGACGGTTGGCTACACCTTC.

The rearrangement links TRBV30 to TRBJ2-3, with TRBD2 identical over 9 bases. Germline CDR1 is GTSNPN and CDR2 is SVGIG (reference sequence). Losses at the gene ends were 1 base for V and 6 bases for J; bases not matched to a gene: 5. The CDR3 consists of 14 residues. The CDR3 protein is CAWSGTSEGDTQYF. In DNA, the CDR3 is TGTGCCTGGAGTGGGACTAGCGAAGGGGATACGCAGTATTTT.

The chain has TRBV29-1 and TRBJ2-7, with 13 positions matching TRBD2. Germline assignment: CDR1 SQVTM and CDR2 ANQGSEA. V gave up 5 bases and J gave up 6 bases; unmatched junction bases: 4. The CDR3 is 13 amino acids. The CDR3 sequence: CSVRLAGGGEQYF. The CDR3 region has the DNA TGCAGCGTTCGACTAGCGGGAGGTGGCGAGCAGTACTTC.

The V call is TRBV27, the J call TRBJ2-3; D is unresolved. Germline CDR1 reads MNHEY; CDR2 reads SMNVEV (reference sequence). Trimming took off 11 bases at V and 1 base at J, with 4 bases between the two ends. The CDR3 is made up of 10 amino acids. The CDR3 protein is CAGGTDTQYF. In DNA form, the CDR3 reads TGTGCCGGGGGCACAGATACGCAGTATTTT.

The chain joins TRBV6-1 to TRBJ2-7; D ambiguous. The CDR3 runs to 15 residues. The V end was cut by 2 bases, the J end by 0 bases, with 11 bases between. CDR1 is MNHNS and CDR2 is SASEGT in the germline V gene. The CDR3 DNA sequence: TGTGCCAGCAGTGAACAGCCGCAAAGCTCCTACGAGCAGTACTTC. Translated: CASSEQPQSSYEQYF.

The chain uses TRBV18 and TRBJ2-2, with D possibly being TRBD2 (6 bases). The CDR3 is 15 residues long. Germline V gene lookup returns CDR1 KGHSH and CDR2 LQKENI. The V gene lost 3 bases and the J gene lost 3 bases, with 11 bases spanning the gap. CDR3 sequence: CASSPRGTDTGELFF. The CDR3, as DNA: TGTGCCAGCTCACCCAGAGGGACTGACACCGGGGAGCTGTTTTTT.

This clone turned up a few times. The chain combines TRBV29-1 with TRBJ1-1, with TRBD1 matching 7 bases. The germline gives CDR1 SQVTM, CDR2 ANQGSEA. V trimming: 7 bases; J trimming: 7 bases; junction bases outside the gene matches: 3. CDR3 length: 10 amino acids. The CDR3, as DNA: TGCAGCGCCAGGGACAGTGAAGCTTTCTTT. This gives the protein CSARDSEAFF.

CDR3 DNA sequence: TGCGCCAGCAGCTTACTGGACGGCCAAGAGACCCAGTACTTC. Translating gives CASSLLDGQETQYF. V and J are TRBV5-1 and TRBJ2-5; unclear D gene. Between the trimmed V and J ends, which lost 2 bases and 1 base, there was a span of 9 bases. This CDR3 has 14 amino acids. Germline V CDR1 and CDR2: SGHRS, YFSETQ.

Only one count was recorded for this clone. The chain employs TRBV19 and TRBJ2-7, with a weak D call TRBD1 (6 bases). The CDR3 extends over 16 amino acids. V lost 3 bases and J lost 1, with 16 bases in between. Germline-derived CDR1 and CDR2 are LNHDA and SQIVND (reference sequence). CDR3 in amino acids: CASSMTVTDSSYEQYF. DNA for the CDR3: TGTGCCAGTAGTATGACCGTGACGGACAGTTCCTACGAGCAGTACTTC.

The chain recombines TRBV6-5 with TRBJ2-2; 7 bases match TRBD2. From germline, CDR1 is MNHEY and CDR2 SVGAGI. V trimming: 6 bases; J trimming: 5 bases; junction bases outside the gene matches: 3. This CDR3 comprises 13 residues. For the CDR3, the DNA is TGTGCCAGCAGGACTAGCTGGACCGGGGAGCTGTTTTTT. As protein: CASRTSWTGELFF.

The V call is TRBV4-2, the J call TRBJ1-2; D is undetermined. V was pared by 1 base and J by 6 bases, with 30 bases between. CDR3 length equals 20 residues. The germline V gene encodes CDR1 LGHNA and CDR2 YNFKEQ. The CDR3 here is CASSQVGSPILRRPKDGYTF. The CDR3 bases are TGTGCCAGCAGCCAAGTGGGTAGCCCGATTCTTAGGAGGCCTAAGGATGGCTACACCTTC.

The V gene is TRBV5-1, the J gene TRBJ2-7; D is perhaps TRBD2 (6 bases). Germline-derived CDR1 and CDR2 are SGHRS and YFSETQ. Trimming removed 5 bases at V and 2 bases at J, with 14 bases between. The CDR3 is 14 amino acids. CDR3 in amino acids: CASRSGVVPYEQYF. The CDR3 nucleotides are TGCGCCAGCAGGTCGGGGGTCGTCCCCTACGAGCAGTACTTC.

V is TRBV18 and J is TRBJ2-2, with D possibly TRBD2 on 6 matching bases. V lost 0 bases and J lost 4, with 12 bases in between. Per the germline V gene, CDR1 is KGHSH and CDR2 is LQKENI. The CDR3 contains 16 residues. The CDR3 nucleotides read TGTGCCAGCTCACCACCGTCGCGGGGTACCACCGGGGAGCTGTTTTTT. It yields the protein CASSPPSRGTTGELFF.

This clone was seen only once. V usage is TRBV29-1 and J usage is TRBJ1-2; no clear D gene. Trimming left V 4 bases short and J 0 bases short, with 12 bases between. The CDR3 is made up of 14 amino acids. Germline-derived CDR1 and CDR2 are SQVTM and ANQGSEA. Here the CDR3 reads CSVVLIGTNYGYTF. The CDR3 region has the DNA TGCAGCGTTGTTCTTATAGGGACTAACTATGGCTACACCTTC. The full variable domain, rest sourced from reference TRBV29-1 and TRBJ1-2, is SAVISQKPSRDICQRGTSLTIQCQVDSQVTMMFWYRQQPGQSLTLIATANQGSEATYESGFVIDKFPISRPNLTFSTLTVSNMSPEDSSIYLCSVVLIGTNYGYTFGSGTRLTVV.